The TCR beta chain under discussion was sequenced for a study of T-cell reconstitution after alpha-beta-depleted transplantation in children. Whole-study findings and limits: Several hundred expanded graft clones reportedly were the source of alpha-beta T cells about two months after transplant.

Concerning this clonotype: Its cognate antigen is unknown.

The TCRbeta library incorporated unique molecular identifiers. One entry per CDR3 protein results from TCRdb running MiXCR on the PCR reads. The sample records tens of thousands of distinct CDR3 sequences, around 50% being singletons. CDR3 size: 13 residues. V lost 6 bases and J lost 0; bases outside the gene matches: 5. Per germline, CDR1 DFQATT and CDR2 SNEGSKA (reference sequence). The V and J genes are TRBV20-1 and TRBJ2-7, with 7 bases lining up with TRBD1. The input for sequencing was peripheral blood, taken before TCRalphabeta/CD19-depleted stem cell transplant. The sequence was obtained from a boy younger than two with SCID, due to receive a stem cell transplant. The CDR3 DNA reads TGCAGTGCCAGACAGGGTTTCTCCTACGAGCAGTACTTC. Its protein product is CSARQGFSYEQYF.